Presented here are 6 T cell receptor beta chains from one specimen sequenced in a study of blood T cell repertoires in COVID-19. TCRdb's copy holds only in-frame clones and misses some; the assay was immunoSEQ multiplex PCR. The sample lists around 250,000 clones, under 90% occurring once. The sample consisted of PBMCs or T cells enriched from blood (not recorded which). The receptor set was obtained from a man younger than 35 who had recovered from COVID-19.

The CDR3 DNA reads as TGTGCCAGCAGTTACGGGGGCAACTCCTACGAGCAGTACTTC. Encoded protein: CASSYGGNSYEQYF. V and J are TRBV6-2 or TRBV6-3 and TRBJ2-7; weak D call: TRBD1 (6 bases). Germline CDR1 reads MNHEY; CDR2 reads SVGEGT. Trimming took 2 bases from V and 0 from J, leaving 8 bases between them. The CDR3 covers 14 residues.

V usage is TRBV5-1 and J usage is TRBJ2-5, with unresolved D. The germline gives CDR1 SGHRS, CDR2 YFSETQ. The CDR3 is made up of 14 amino acids. V shed 3 bases and J shed 0 bases, with 9 bases lying between them. CDR3 DNA: TGCGCCAGCAGCTGGGCTGGGTACCAAGAGACCCAGTACTTC. It codes for CASSWAGYQETQYF.

This clone showed up just once. The genes are TRBV5-5 and TRBJ1-6, with 7 nucleotides matching TRBD1. The CDR3 loop spans 15 amino acids. Trimming at V came to 0 bases and at J to 8 bases, leaving 5 bases not matched to a gene. The V gene's germline CDR1 is SGHKS and CDR2 YYEKEE (reference sequence). CDR3 residues: CASSLEGQPYSPLHF. CDR3 DNA: TGTGCCAGCAGCTTGGAGGGACAGCCCTATTCACCCCTCCACTTT.

CDR3 in DNA: TGTGGAACAGGGGAGGATTCACCCCTCCACTTT. It codes for CGTGEDSPLHF. The chain joins TRBV30 to TRBJ1-6, with TRBD1 matching over 7 bases. CDR1 GTSNPN and CDR2 SVGIG come from the germline V gene (reference sequence). This CDR3 has 11 residues.

This chain joins TRBV27 and TRBJ1-6; 9 nucleotides agree with TRBD1. The CDR3 sequence is 16 residues long. V trimming: 5 bases; J trimming: 7 bases; junction bases outside the gene matches: 9. The germline V gene encodes CDR1 MNHEY and CDR2 SMNVEV (reference sequence). Here the CDR3 reads CASSRDRGFRNSPLHF. DNA of the CDR3: TGTGCCAGCAGTCGCGACAGGGGGTTTCGGAATTCACCCCTCCACTTT.

CDR3 sequence reads: CASRKPGEPSSGANVLTF. The DNA of the CDR3 is TGTGCCAGTAGAAAACCCGGGGAACCCAGCTCTGGGGCCAACGTCCTGACTTTC. The chain joins TRBV19 to TRBJ2-6, with D tentatively TRBD2 (5 bases). The CDR3 is 18 residues long. CDR1 is LNHDA and CDR2 is SQIVND in the germline V gene (reference sequence). V shed 6 bases and J shed 0 bases, with 18 bases lying between them.